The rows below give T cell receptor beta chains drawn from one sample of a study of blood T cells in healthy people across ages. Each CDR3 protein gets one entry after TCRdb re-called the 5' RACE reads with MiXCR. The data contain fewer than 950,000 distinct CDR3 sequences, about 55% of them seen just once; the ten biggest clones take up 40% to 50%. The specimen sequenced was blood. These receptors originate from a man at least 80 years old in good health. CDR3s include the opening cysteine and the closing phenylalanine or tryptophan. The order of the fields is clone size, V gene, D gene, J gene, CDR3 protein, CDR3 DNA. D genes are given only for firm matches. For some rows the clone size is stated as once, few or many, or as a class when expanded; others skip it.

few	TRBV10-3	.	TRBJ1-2	CAISESNREYGYTF	TGTGCCATCAGTGAGTCGAACAGGGAGTATGGCTACACCTTC
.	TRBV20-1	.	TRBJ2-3	CSARDKRTTRTDTQYF	TGCAGTGCTAGAGATAAGCGGACTACCCGAACAGATACGCAGTATTTT
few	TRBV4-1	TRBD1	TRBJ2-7	CASSQSSTGTYEQYF	TGCGCCAGCAGCCAATCATCGACAGGGACCTACGAGCAGTACTTC
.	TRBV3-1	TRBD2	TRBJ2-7	CASSQVFAGVNEQYF	TGTGCCAGCAGCCAAGTTTTTGCGGGAGTGAACGAGCAGTACTTC
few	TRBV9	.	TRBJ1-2	CASSASTRASGYGYTF	TGTGCCAGCAGCGCAAGTACCAGGGCGTCTGGCTATGGCTACACCTTC
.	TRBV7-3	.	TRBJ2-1	CASSLRARGPYNEQFF	TGTGCCAGCAGCTTAAGGGCGCGGGGACCTTACAATGAGCAGTTCTTC
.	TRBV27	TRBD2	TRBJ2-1	CASSSLTSGANNEQFF	TGTGCCAGCAGTTCCTTAACTAGCGGGGCCAACAATGAGCAGTTCTTC
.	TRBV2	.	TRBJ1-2	CASPGGLVYGYTF	TGTGCCAGCCCGGGAGGGTTGGTCTATGGCTACACCTTC
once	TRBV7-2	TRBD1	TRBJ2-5	CASSSAQGSQETQYF	TGTGCCAGCAGCTCCGCACAGGGGTCCCAAGAGACCCAGTACTTC
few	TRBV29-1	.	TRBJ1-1	CSGGNTEAFF	TGCAGCGGGGGGAACACTGAAGCTTTCTTT
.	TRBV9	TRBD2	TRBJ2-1	CASSAISSGRGDEQFF	TGTGCCAGCAGCGCCATTTCTAGCGGGAGAGGGGATGAGCAGTTCTTC
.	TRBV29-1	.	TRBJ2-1	CSALVRYNEQFF	TGCAGCGCGCTCGTACGGTACAATGAGCAGTTCTTC
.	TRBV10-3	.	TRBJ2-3	CAISAEGRTDTQYF	TGTGCCATCAGCGCCGAGGGGAGAACCGATACGCAGTATTTT
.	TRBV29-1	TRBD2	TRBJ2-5	CSVEYGLAGGNEQYF	TGCAGCGTTGAATATGGACTAGCGGGAGGCAATGAGCAGTACTTC
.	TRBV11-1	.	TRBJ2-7	CASSPNRGTSSYEQYF	TGTGCCAGCAGCCCAAATCGGGGGACGAGCTCCTACGAGCAGTACTTC
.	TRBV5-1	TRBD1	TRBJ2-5	CASSYRQGIQETQYF	TGCGCCAGCAGCTACAGACAGGGGATCCAGGAGACCCAGTACTTC
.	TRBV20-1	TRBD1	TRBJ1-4	CSAGDRGREKLFF	TGCAGTGCTGGAGACAGGGGTCGTGAAAAACTGTTTTTT
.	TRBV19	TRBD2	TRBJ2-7	CASSQREGSWAQYF	TGTGCCAGTAGTCAGCGGGAGGGGAGCTGGGCCCAGTACTTC
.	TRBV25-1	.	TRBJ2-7	CASSERESEYF	TGTGCCAGCAGTGAACGGGAATCGGAGTACTTC
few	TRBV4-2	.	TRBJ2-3	CASSPTPTDTQYF	TGTGCCAGCAGCCCGACGCCAACAGATACGCAGTATTTT
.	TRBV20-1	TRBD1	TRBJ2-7	CSAGDRVAYEQYF	TGCAGTGCTGGGGACAGGGTGGCCTACGAGCAGTACTTC
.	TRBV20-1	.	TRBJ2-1	CSASPGVDYNEQFF	TGCAGTGCCAGTCCTGGGGTTGACTACAATGAGCAGTTCTTC
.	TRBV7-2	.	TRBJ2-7	CASSLGATGQYF	TGTGCCAGCAGCTTAGGGGCAACAGGGCAGTACTTC
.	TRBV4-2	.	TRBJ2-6	CASSQAFSGANVLTF	TGTGCCAGCAGCCAAGCGTTCTCTGGGGCCAACGTCCTGACTTTC
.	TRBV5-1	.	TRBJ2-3	CASSLPASEYTDTQYF	TGCGCCAGCAGCTTACCGGCTAGCGAGTACACAGATACGCAGTATTTT
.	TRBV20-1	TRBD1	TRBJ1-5	CSAKEQGNQPQHF	TGCAGTGCCAAGGAACAGGGGAATCAGCCCCAGCATTTT
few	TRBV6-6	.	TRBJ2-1	CASSYGGIGNNEQFF	TGTGCCAGCAGTTACGGCGGGATCGGGAACAATGAGCAGTTCTTC
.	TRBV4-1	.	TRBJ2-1	CASSHPLRGRSYNEQFF	TGCGCCAGCAGCCACCCCTTACGGGGACGCTCCTACAATGAGCAGTTCTTC
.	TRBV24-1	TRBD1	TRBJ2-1	CATSGPTGVSYNEQFF	TGTGCCACCAGTGGGCCGACAGGGGTCTCCTACAATGAGCAGTTCTTC
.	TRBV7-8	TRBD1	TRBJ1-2	CASSPGTANSYTF	TGTGCCAGCAGCCCAGGGACAGCAAATAGCTACACCTTC
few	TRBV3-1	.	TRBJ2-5	CASSPLTGELGQETQYF	TGTGCCAGCAGCCCATTGACGGGGGAGTTGGGTCAAGAGACCCAGTACTTC
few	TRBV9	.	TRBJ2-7	CASSGPGGYEQYF	TGTGCCAGCAGCGGTCCCGGGGGCTACGAGCAGTACTTC
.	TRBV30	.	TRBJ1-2	CACPSGGVYGYTF	TGTGCCTGCCCCTCCGGGGGAGTCTATGGCTACACCTTC
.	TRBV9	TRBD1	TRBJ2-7	CASSVEGQGQYEQYF	TGTGCCAGCAGCGTAGAGGGACAGGGTCAGTACGAGCAGTACTTC
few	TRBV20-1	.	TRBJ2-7	CSAGPGYEQYF	TGCAGTGCAGGGCCAGGGTACGAGCAGTACTTC
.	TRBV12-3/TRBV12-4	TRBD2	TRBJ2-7	CASSFLGGYEQYF	TGTGCCAGCAGTTTTCTGGGGGGGTACGAGCAGTACTTC
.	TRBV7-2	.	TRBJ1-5	CASSLVSASGSDQPRHF	TGTGCCAGCAGCTTAGTATCGGCGTCAGGGAGCGATCAGCCCCGGCATTTT
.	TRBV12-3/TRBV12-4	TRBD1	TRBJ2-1	CASSLYGQGEQFF	TGTGCCAGCAGTTTATACGGACAGGGTGAGCAGTTCTTC
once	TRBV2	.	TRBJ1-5	CASSSAGPRAQPQHF	TGTGCCAGCAGTTCCGCGGGACCGAGGGCTCAGCCCCAGCATTTT
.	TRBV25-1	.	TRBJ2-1	CASSDPGDLNEQFF	TGTGCCAGCAGTGATCCGGGAGACCTCAATGAGCAGTTCTTC
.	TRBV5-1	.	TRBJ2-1	CASSLPGLPNNEQFF	TGCGCCAGCAGCTTGCCCGGACTGCCTAACAATGAGCAGTTCTTC
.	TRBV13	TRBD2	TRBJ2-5	CASSPGTSGRAGQETQYF	TGTGCCAGCAGCCCTGGGACTAGCGGGAGGGCGGGGCAAGAGACCCAGTACTTC